The entry below describes one T cell receptor beta chain. This entry comes from a study of T cells in localized non-small cell lung cancer. The CDR3 consists of 15 residues. Trimming stripped 3 bases from V and 0 bases from J, with 11 bases between. CDR1 is LNHDA, CDR2 SQIVND, per germline (reference sequence). TCRdb's table, derived via immunoSEQ multiplex PCR, lists solely in-frame clones and lacks some. The data hold about 6,700 clones, with 50% observed a single time. This clonotype originated in a female donor older than 55 with stage I lung adenocarcinoma. The sequences come from lymph node tissue, collected before any cancer treatment. This chain joins TRBV19 and TRBJ2-5; the D call may be TRBD1 or TRBD2 (6 bases each). The CDR3 protein is CASSMGAGYQETQYF. The CDR3 coding sequence is TGTGCCAGTAGTATGGGGGCGGGGTACCAAGAGACCCAGTACTTC.